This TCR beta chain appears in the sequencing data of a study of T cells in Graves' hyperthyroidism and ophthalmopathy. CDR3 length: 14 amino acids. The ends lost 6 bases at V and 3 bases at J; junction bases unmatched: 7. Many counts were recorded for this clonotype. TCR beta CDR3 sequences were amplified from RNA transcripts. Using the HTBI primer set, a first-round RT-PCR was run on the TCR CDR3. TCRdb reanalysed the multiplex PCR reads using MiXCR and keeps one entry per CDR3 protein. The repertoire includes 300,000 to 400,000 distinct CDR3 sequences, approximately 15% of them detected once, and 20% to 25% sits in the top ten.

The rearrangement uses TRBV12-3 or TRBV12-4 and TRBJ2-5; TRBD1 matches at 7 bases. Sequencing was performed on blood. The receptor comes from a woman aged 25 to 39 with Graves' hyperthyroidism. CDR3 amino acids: CASSLGTAEETQYF. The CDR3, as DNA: TGTGCCAGCAGCCTAGGGACAGCAGAAGAGACCCAGTACTTC.